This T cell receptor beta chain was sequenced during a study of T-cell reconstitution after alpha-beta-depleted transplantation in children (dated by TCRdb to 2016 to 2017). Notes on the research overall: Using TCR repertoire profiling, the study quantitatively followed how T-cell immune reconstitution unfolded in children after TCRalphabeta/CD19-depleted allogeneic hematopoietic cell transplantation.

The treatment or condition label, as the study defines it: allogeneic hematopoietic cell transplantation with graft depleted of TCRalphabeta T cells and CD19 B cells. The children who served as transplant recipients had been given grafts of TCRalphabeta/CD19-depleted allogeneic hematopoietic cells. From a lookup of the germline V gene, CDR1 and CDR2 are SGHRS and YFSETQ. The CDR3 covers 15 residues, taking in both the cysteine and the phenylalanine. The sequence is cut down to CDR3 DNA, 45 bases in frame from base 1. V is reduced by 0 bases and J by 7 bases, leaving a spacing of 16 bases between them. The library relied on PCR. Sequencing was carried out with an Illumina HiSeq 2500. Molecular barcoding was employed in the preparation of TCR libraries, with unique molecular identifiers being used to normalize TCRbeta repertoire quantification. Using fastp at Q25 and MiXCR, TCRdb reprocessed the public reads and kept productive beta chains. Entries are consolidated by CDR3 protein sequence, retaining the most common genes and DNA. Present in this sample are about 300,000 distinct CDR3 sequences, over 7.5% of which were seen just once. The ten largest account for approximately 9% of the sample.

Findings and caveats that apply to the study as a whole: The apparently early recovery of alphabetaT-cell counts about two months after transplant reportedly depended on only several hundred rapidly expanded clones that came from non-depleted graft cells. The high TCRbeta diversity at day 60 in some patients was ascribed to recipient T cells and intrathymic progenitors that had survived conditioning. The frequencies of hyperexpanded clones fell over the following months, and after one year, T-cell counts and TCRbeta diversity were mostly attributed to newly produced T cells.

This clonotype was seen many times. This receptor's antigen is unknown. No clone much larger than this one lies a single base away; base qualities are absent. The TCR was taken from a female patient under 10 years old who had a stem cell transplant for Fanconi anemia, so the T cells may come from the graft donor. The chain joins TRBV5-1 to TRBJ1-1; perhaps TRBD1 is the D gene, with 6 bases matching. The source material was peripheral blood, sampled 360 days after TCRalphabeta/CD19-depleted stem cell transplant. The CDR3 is CASSLVMWPGDEAFF. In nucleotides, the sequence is TGCGCCAGCAGCTTGGTTATGTGGCCAGGGGATGAAGCTTTCTTT.